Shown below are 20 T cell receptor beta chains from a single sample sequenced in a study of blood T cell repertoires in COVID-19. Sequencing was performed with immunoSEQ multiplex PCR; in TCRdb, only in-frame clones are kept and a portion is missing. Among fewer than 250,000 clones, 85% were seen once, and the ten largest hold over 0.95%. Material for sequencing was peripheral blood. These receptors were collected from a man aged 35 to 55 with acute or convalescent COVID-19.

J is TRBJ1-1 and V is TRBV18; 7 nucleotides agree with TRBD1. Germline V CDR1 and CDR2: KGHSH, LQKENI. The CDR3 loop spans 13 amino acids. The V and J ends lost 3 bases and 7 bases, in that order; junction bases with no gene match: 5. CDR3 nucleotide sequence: TGTGCCAGCTCACCTGGACAGGTCCTTGAAGCTTTCTTT. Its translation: CASSPGQVLEAFF.

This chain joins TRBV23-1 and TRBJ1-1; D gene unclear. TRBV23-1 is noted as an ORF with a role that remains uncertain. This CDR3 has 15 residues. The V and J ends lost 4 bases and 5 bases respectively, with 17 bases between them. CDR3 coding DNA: TGCGCCAGCAGTCTTTACCATACTCGGGAAACTGAAGCTTTCTTT. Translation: CASSLYHTRETEAFF.

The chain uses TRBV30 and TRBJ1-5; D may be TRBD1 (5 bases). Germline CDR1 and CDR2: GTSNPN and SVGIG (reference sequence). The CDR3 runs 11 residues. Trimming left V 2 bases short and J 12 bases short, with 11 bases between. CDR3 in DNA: TGTGCCTGGAGTTTAACGGGGGACCAGCATTTT. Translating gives CAWSLTGDQHF.

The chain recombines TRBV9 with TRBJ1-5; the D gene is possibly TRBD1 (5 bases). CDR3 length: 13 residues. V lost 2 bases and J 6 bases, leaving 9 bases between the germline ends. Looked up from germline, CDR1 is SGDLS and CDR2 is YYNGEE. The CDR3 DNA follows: TGTGCCAGCAGCGTTGACAGTGTTCAGCCCCAGCATTTT. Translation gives CASSVDSVQPQHF. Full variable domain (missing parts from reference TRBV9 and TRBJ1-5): DSGVTQTPKHLITATGQRVTLRCSPRSGDLSVYWYQQSLDQGLQFLIQYYNGEERAKGNILERFSAQQFPDLHSELNLSSLELGDSALYFCASSVDSVQPQHFGDGTRLSIL.

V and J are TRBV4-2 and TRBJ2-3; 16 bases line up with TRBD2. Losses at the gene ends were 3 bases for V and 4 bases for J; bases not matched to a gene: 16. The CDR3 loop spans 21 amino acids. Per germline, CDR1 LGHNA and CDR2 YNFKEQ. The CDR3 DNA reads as TGTGCCAGCAGCCATCCGCGGTCGGGACTAGCGGGGGGGCCCCGGTCAGATACGCAGTATTTT. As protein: CASSHPRSGLAGGPRSDTQYF.

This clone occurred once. CDR3 coding DNA: TGTGCCAGCAGTTGGCAGGACAATCAGCCCCAGCATTTT. Translated: CASSWQDNQPQHF. This sequence joins TRBV2 and TRBJ1-5; D not certain. The germline gives CDR1 SNHLY, CDR2 FYNNEI. V lost 5 bases, J lost 3 bases, and 8 bases lay in between. CDR3 size: 13 residues.

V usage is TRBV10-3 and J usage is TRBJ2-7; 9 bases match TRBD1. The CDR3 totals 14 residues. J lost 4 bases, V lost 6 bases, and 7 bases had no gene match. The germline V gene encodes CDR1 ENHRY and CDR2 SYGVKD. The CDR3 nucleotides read TGTGCCATCAGGGAGGGACAGGGAGGATACGAGCAGTACTTC. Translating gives CAIREGQGGYEQYF.

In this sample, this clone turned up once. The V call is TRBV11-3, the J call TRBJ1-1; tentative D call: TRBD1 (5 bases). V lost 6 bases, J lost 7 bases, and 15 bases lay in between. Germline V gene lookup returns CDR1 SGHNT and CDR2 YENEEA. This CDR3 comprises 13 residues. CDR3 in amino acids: CASRQGVQGEAFF. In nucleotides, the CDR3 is TGTGCCAGCAGACAAGGGGTCCAGGGTGAAGCTTTCTTT. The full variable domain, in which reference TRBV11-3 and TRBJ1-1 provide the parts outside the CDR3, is EAGVVQSPRYKIIEKKQPVAFWCNPISGHNTLYWYLQNLGQGPELLIRYENEEAVDDSQLPKDRFSAERLKGVDSTLKIQPAELGDSAVYLCASRQGVQGEAFFGQGTRLTVV.

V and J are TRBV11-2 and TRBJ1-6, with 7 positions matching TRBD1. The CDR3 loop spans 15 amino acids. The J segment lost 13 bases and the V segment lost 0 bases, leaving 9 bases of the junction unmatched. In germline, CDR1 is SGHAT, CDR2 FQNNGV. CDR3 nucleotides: TGTGCCAGCAGCTTAGATCAGCGGACAGGTGTTCCCCTCCACTTT. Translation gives CASSLDQRTGVPLHF. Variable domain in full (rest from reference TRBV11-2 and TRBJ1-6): EAGVAQSPRYKIIEKRQSVAFWCNPISGHATLYWYQQILGQGPKLLIQFQNNGVVDDSQLPKDRFSAERLKGVDSTLKIQPAKLEDSAVYLCASSLDQRTGVPLHFGNGTRLTVT.

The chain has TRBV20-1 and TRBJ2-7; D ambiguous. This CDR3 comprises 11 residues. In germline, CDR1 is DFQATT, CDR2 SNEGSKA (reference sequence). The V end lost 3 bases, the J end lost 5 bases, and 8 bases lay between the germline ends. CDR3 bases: TGCAGTGCTAGGCCCTTAGACGAGCAGTACTTC. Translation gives CSARPLDEQYF.

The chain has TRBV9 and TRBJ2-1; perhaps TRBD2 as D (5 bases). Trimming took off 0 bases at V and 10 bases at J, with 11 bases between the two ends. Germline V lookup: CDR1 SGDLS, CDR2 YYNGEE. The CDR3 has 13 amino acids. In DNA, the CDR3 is TGTGCCAGCAGCGTAGGCGGGCCAGCGGAGCAGTTCTTC. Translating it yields CASSVGGPAEQFF.

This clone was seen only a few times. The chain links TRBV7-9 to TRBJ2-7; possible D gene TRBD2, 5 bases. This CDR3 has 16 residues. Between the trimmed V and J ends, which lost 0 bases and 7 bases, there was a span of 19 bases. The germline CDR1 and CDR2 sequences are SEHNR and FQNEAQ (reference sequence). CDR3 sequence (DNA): TGTGCCAGCAGCTTAGCCTTCGGCAGTCTGGCGGGTGAGCAGTACTTC. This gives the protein CASSLAFGSLAGEQYF. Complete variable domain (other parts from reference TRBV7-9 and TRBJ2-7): DTGVSQNPRHKITKRGQNVTFRCDPISEHNRLYWYRQTLGQGPEFLTYFQNEAQLEKSRLLSDRFSAERPKGSFSTLEIQRTEQGDSAMYLCASSLAFGSLAGEQYFGPGTRLTVT.

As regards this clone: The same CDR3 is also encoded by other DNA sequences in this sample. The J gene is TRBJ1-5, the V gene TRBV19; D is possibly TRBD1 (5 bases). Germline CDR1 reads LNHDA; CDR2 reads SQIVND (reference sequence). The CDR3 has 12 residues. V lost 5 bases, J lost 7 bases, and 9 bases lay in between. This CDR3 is CASSPRGQPQHF. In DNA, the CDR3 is TGTGCCAGTAGTCCCCGGGGGCAGCCCCAGCATTTT.

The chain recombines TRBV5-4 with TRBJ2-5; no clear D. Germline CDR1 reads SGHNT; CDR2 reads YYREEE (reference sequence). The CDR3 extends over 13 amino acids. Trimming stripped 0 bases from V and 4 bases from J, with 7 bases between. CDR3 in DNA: TGTGCCAGCAGCTTGGCCTCTCGAGAGACCCAGTACTTC. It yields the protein CASSLASRETQYF.

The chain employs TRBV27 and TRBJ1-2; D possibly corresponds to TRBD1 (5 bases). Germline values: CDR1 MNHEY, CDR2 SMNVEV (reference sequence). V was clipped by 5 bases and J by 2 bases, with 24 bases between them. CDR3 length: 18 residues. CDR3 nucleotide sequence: TGTGCCAGCAGTCCTCACACCCGCATTCAGGGTGAGAACTATGGCTACACCTTC. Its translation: CASSPHTRIQGENYGYTF.

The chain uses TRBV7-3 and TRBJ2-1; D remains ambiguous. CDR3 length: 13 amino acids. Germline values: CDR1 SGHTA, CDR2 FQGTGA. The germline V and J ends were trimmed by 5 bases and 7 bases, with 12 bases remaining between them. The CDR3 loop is CASSLLDGNEQFF. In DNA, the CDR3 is TGTGCCAGCAGCCTCTTAGACGGGAATGAGCAGTTCTTC. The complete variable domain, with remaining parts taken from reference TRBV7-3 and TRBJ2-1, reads GAGVSQTPSNKVTEKGKYVELRCDPISGHTALYWYRQSLGQGPEFLIYFQGTGAADDSGLPNDRFFAVRPEGSVSTLKIQRTERGDSAVYLCASSLLDGNEQFFGPGTRLTVL.

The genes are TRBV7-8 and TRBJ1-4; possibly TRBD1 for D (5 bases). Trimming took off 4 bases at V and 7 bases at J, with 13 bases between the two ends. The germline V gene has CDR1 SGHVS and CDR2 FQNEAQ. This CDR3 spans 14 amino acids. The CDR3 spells CASSWGPRGEKLFF. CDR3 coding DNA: TGTGCCAGCAGCTGGGGCCCGCGTGGTGAAAAACTGTTTTTT.

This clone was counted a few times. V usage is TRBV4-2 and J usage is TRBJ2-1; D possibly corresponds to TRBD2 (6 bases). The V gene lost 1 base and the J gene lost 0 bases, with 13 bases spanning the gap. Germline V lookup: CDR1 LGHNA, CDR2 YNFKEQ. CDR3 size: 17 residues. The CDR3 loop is CASSQASGTSSYNEQFF. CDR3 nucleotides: TGTGCCAGCAGCCAAGCTTCCGGGACTTCCTCCTACAATGAGCAGTTCTTC.

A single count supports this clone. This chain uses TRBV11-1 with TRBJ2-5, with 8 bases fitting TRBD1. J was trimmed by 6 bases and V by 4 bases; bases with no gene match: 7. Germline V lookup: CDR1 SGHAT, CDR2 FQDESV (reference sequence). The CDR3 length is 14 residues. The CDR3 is CASSSPDRGKTQYF. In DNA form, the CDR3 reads TGTGCCAGCAGCTCACCCGACAGGGGAAAGACCCAGTACTTC. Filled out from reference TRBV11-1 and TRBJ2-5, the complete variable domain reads EAEVAQSPRYKITEKSQAVAFWCDPISGHATLYWYRQILGQGPELLVQFQDESVVDDSQLPKDRFSAERLKGVDSTLKIQPAELGDSAMYLCASSSPDRGKTQYFGPGTRLLVL.

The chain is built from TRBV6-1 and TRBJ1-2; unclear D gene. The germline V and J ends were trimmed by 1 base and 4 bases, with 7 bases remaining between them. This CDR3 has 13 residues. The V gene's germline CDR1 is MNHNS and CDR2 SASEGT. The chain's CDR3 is CASSEEETYGYTF. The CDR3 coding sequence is TGTGCCAGCAGTGAAGAGGAGACCTATGGCTACACCTTC.